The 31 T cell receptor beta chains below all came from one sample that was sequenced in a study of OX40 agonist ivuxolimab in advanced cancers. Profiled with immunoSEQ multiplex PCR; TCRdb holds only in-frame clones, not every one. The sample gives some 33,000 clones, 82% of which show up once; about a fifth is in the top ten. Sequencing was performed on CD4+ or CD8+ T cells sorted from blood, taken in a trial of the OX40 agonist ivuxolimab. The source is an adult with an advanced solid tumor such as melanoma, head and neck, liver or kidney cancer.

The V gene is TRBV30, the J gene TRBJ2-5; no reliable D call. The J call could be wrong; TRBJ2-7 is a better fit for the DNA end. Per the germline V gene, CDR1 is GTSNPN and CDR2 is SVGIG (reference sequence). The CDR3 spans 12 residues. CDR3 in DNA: TGTGCCTGGAGTACAAGCTCCTACGAGCAGTACTTC. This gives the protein CAWSTSSYEQYF.

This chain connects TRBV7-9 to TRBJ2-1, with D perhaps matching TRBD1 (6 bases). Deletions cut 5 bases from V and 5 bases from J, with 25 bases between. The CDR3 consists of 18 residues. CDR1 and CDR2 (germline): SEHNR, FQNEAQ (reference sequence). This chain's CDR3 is CASSQYRDIRTGDNEQFF. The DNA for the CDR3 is TGTGCCAGCAGCCAATATCGGGACATTCGTACTGGGGACAATGAGCAGTTCTTC.

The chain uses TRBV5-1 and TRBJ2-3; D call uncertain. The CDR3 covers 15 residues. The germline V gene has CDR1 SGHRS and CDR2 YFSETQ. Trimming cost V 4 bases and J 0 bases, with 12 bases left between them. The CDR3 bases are TGCGCCAGCAGCGCCCGACTCCCCAGCACAGATACGCAGTATTTT. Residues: CASSARLPSTDTQYF.

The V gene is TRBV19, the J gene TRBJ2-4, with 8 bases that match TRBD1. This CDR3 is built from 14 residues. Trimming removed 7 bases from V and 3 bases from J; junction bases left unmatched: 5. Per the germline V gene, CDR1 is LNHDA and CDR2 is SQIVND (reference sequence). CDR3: CASTMTGVKNIQYF. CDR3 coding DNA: TGTGCCAGTACCATGACAGGGGTCAAAAACATTCAGTACTTC.

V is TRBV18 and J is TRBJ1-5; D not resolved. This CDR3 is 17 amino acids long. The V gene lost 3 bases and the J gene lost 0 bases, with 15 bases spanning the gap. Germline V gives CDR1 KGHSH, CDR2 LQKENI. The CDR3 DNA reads TGTGCCAGCTCACCCCGACCGGGCCCTCATAGCAATCAGCCCCAGCATTTT. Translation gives CASSPRPGPHSNQPQHF.

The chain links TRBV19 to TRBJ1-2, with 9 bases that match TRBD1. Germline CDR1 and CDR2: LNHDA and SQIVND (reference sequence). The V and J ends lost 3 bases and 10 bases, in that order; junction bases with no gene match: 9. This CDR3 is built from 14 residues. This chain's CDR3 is CASSMGQGGSYYTF. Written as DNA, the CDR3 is TGTGCCAGTAGTATGGGACAGGGCGGCAGTTACTACACCTTC.

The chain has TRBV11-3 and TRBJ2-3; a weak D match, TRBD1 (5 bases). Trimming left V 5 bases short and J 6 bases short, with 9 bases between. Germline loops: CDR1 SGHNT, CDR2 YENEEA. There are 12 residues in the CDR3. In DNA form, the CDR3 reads TGTGCCAGCAGCCCTGGGGCGGATACGCAGTATTTT. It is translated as CASSPGADTQYF.

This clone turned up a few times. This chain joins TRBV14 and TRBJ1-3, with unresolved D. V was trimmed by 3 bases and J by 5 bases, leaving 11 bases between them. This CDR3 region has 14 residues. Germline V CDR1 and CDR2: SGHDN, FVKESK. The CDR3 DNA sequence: TGTGCCAGCAGCCACTCGAGGCGGAGAAACACCATATATTTT. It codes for CASSHSRRRNTIYF. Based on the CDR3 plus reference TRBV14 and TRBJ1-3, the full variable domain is EAGVTQFPSHSVIEKGQTVTLRCDPISGHDNLYWYRRVMGKEIKFLLHFVKESKQDESGMPNNRFLAERTGGTYSTLKVQPAELEDSGVYFCASSHSRRRNTIYFGEGSWLTVV.

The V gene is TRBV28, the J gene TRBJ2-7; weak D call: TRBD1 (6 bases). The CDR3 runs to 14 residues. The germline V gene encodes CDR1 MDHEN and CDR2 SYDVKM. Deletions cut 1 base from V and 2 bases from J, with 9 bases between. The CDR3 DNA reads TGTGCCAGCAGTTTATTGTCAGGGGCCTACGAGCAGTACTTC. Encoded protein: CASSLLSGAYEQYF.

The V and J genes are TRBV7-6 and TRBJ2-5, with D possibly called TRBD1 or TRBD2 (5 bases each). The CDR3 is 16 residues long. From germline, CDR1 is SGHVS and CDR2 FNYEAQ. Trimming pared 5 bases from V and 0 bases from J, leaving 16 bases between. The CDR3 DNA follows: TGTGCCAGCAGCCGAGGGGTCGGATCGTACCAAGAGACCCAGTACTTC. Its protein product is CASSRGVGSYQETQYF.

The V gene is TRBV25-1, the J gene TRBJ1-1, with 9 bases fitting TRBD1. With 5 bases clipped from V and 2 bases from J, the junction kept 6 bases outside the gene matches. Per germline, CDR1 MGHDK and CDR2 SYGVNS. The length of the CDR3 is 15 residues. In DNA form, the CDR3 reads TGTGCCAGCAGTAAGACAGGGGGAGAAAACACTGAAGCTTTCTTT. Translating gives CASSKTGGENTEAFF.

The CDR3 loop reads CASSEAGGADYGYTF. CDR3 DNA: TGTGCCAGCAGTGAGGCAGGGGGCGCTGACTATGGCTACACCTTC. The rearrangement links TRBV25-1 to TRBJ1-2; 8 positions match TRBD1. The CDR3 covers 15 residues. With V trimmed by 3 bases and J by 3 bases, 6 bases remained unmatched. The V gene's germline CDR1 is MGHDK and CDR2 SYGVNS.

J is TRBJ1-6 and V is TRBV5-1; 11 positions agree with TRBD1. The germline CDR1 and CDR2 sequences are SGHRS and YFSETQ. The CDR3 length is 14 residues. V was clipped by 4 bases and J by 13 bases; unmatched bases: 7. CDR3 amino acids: CASSQGQGVAPLHF. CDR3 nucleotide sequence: TGCGCCAGCAGCCAGGGACAGGGGGTAGCGCCCCTCCACTTT.

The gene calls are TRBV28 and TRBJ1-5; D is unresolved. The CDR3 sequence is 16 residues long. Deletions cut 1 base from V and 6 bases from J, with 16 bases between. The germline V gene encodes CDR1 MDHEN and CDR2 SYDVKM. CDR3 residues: CASSLLGGIGFQPQHF. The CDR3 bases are TGTGCCAGCAGTTTATTAGGAGGGATCGGTTTTCAGCCCCAGCATTTT.

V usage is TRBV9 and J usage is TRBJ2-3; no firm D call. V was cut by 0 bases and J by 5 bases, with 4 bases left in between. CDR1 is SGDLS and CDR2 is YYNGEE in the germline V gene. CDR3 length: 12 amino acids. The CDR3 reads CASSVAEDTQYF. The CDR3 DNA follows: TGTGCCAGCAGCGTAGCGGAAGATACGCAGTATTTT. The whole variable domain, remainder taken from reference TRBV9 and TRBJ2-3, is DSGVTQTPKHLITATGQRVTLRCSPRSGDLSVYWYQQSLDQGLQFLIQYYNGEERAKGNILERFSAQQFPDLHSELNLSSLELGDSALYFCASSVAEDTQYFGPGTRLTVL.

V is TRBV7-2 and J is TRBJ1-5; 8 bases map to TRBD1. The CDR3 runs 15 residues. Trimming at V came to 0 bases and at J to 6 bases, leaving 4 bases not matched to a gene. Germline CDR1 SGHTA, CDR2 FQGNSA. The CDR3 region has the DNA TGTGCCAGCAGCTTAGCTGCGACAGGGGCTCAGCCCCAGCATTTT. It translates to CASSLAATGAQPQHF.

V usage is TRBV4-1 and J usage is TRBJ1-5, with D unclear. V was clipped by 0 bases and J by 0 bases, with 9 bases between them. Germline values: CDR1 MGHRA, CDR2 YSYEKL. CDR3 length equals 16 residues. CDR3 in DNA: TGCGCCAGCAGCCAAGACGCGGCAGATAGCAATCAGCCCCAGCATTTT. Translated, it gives CASSQDAADSNQPQHF.

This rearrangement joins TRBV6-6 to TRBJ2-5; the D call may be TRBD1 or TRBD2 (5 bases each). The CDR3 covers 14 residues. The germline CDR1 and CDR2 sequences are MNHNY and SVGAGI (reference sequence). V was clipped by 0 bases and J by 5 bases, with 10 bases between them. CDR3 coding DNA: TGTGCCAGCAGTTACTCCGGTGAGGGGGAGACCCAGTACTTC. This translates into CASSYSGEGETQYF.

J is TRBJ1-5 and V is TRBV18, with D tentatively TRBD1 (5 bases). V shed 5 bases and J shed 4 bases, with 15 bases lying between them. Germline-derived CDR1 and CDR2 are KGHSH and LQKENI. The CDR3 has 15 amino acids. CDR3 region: CASSYDTGGNQPQHF. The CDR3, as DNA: TGTGCCAGCTCATACGACACAGGTGGAAATCAGCCCCAGCATTTT.

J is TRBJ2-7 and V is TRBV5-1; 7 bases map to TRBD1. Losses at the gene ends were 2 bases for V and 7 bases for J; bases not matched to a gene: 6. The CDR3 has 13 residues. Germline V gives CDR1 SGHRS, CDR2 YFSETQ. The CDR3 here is CASSFDRAREQYF. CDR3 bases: TGCGCCAGCAGCTTCGACAGGGCGAGGGAGCAGTACTTC. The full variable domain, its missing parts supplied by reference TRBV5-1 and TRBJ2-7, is KAGVTQTPRYLIKTRGQQVTLSCSPISGHRSVSWYQQTPGQGLQFLFEYFSETQRNKGNFPGRFSGRQFSNSRSEMNVSTLELGDSALYLCASSFDRAREQYFGPGTRLTVT.

The CDR3 loop is CASSEFGVTNTGELFF. The CDR3 nucleotides read TGTGCCAGCAGTGAATTTGGGGTTACGAACACCGGGGAGCTGTTTTTT. The genes are TRBV2 and TRBJ2-2; D is uncertain. V gave up 2 bases and J gave up 0 bases, with 10 bases separating them. The germline CDR1 and CDR2 sequences are SNHLY and FYNNEI. The CDR3 spans 16 residues.

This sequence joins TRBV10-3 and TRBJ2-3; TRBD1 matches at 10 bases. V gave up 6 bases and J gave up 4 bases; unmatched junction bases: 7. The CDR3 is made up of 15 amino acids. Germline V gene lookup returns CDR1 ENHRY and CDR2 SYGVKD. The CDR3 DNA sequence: TGTGCCATCAGGACCGGGACAGGGGTACCAGATACGCAGTATTTT. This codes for CAIRTGTGVPDTQYF.

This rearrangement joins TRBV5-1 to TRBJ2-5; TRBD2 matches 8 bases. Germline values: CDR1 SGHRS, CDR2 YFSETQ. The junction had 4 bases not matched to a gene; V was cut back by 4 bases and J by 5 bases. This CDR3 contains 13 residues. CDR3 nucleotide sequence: TGCGCCAGCAGCCCTAGCGGGTGGGAGACCCAGTACTTC. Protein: CASSPSGWETQYF. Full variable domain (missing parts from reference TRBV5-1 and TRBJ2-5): KAGVTQTPRYLIKTRGQQVTLSCSPISGHRSVSWYQQTPGQGLQFLFEYFSETQRNKGNFPGRFSGRQFSNSRSEMNVSTLELGDSALYLCASSPSGWETQYFGPGTRLLVL.

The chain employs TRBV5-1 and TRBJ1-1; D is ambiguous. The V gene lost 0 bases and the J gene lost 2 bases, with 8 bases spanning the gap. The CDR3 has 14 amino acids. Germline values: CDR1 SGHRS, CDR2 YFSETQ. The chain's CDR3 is CASSLVGRNTEAFF. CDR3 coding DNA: TGCGCCAGCAGCTTGGTCGGACGTAACACTGAAGCTTTCTTT.

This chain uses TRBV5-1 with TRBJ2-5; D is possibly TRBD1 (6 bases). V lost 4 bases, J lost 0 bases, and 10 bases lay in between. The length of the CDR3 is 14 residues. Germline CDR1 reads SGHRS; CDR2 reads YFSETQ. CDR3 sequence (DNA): TGCGCCAGCAGCCGTAACAGGGACCAAGAGACCCAGTACTTC. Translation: CASSRNRDQETQYF.

CDR3 protein: CAWSSGGGLDEQYF. The CDR3 DNA is TGTGCCTGGAGCAGCGGCGGGGGGCTGGACGAGCAGTACTTC. The chain carries TRBV30 and TRBJ2-7; 8 bases line up with TRBD2. V lost 3 bases to trimming and J lost 5 bases; unmatched junction nucleotides: 9. The CDR3 has 14 amino acids. The germline CDR1 and CDR2 sequences are GTSNPN and SVGIG (reference sequence).

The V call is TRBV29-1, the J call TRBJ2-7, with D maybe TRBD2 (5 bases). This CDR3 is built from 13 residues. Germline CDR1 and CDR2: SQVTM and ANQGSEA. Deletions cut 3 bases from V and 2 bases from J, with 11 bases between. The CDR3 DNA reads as TGCAGCGTTGAGTTCGGGAACCCCTACGAGCAGTACTTC. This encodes CSVEFGNPYEQYF.

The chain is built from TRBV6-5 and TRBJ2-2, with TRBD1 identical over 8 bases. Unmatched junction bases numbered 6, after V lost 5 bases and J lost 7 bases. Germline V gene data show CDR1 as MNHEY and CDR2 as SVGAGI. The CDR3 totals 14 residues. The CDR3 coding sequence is TGTGCCAGCAGTCCTACAGGGGGAATCGGGGAGCTGTTTTTT. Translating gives CASSPTGGIGELFF.

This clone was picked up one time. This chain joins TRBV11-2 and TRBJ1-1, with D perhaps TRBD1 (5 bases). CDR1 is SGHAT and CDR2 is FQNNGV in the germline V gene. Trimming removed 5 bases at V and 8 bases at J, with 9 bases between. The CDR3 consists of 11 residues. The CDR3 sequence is CASSRGPEAFF. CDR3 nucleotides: TGTGCCAGCAGCCGGGGACCCGAAGCTTTCTTT.

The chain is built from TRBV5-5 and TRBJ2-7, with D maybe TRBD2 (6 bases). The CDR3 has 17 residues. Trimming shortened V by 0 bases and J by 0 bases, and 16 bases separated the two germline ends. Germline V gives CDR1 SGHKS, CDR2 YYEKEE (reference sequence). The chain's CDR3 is CASSLGVLGGSSYEQYF. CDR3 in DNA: TGTGCCAGCAGCTTGGGTGTTCTTGGGGGGAGCTCCTACGAGCAGTACTTC.

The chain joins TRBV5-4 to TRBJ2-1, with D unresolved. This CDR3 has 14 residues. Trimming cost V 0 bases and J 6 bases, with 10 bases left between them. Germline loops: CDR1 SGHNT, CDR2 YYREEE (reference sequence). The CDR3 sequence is CASSLAWVGNEQFF. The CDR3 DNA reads TGTGCCAGCAGCTTGGCCTGGGTGGGCAATGAGCAGTTCTTC. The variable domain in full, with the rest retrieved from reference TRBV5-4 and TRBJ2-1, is ETGVTQSPTHLIKTRGQQVTLRCSSQSGHNTVSWYQQALGQGPQFIFQYYREEENGRGNFPPRFSGLQFPNYSSELNVNALELDDSALYLCASSLAWVGNEQFFGPGTRLTVL.